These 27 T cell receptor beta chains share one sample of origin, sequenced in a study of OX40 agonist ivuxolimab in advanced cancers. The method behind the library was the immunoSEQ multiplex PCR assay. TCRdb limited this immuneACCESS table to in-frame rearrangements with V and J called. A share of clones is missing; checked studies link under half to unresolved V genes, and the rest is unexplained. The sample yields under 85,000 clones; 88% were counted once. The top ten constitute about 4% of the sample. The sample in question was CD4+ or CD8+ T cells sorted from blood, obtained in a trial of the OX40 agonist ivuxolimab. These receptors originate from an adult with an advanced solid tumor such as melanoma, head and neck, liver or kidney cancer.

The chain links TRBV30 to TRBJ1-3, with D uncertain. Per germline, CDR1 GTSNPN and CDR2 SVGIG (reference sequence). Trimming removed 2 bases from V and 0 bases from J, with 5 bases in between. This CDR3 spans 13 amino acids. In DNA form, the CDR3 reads TGTGCCTGGAGTAGATCCTCTGGAAACACCATATATTTT. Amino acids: CAWSRSSGNTIYF.

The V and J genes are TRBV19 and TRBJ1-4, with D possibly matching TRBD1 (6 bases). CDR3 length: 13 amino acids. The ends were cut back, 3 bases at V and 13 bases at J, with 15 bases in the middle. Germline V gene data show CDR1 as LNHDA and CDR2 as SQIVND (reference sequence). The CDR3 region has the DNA TGTGCCAGTAGTATTGCTGACAGGAACGTACTGTTTTTT. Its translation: CASSIADRNVLFF.

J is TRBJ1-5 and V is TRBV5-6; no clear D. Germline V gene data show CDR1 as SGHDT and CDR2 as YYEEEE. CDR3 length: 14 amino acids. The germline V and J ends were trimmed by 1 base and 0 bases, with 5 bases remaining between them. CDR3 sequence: CASSLTHSNQPQHF. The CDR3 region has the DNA TGTGCCAGCAGCTTGACCCATAGCAATCAGCCCCAGCATTTT.

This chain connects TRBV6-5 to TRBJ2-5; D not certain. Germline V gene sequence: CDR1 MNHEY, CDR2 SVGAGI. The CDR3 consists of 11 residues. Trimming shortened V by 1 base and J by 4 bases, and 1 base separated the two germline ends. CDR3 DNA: TGTGCCAGCAGTTACTTAGAGACCCAGTACTTC. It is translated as CASSYLETQYF.

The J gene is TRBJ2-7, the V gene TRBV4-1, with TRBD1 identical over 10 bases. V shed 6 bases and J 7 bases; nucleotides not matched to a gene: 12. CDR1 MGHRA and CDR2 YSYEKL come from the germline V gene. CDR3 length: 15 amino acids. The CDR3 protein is CASSLSGQGSGEQYF. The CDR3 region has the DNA TGCGCCAGCAGTCTATCGGGACAGGGGTCGGGGGAGCAGTACTTC.

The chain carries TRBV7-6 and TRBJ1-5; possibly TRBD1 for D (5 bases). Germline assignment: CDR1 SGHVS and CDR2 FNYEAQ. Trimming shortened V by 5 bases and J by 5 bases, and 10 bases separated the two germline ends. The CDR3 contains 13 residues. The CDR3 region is CASSQGLDQPQHF. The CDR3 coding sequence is TGTGCCAGCAGCCAGGGCCTCGATCAGCCCCAGCATTTT. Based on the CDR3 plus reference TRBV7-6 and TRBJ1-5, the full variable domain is GAGVSQSPRYKVTKRGQDVALRCDPISGHVSLYWYRQALGQGPEFLTYFNYEAQQDKSGLPNDRFSAERPEGSISTLTIQRTEQRDSAMYRCASSQGLDQPQHFGDGTRLSIL.

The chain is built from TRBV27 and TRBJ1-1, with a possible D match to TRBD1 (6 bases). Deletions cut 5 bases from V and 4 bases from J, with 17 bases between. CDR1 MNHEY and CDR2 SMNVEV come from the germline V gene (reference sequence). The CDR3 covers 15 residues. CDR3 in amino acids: CASSRAGGRGTEAFF. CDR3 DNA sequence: TGTGCCAGCAGTCGCGCTGGGGGCCGGGGCACTGAAGCTTTCTTT.

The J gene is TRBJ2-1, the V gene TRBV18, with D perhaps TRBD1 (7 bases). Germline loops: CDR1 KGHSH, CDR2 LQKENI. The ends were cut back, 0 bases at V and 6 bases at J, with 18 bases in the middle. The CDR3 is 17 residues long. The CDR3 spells CASSPPAGGQGGNEQFF. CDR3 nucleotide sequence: TGTGCCAGCTCACCACCGGCAGGGGGGCAAGGGGGCAATGAGCAGTTCTTC.

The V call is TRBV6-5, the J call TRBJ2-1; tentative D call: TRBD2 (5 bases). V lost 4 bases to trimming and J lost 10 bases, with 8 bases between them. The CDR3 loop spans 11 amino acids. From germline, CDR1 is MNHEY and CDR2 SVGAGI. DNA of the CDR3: TGTGCCAGCAGTTCGACTAACGAGCAGTTCTTC. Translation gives CASSSTNEQFF.

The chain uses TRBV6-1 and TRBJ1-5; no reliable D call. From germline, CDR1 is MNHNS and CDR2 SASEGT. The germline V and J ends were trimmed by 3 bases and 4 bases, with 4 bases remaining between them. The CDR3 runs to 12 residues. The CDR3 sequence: CASSDGNQPQHF. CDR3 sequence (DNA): TGTGCCAGCAGTGACGGTAATCAGCCCCAGCATTTT.

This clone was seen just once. The CDR3 spells CALVTNTRRNEQFF. CDR3 sequence (DNA): TGTGCCCTGGTGACTAACACTCGTCGGAATGAGCAGTTCTTC. This chain joins TRBV30 and TRBJ2-1; maybe TRBD2 (5 bases). CDR3 length: 14 residues. Germline V gene lookup returns CDR1 GTSNPN and CDR2 SVGIG (reference sequence). V dropped 8 bases and J dropped 7 bases, with 21 bases sitting between them.

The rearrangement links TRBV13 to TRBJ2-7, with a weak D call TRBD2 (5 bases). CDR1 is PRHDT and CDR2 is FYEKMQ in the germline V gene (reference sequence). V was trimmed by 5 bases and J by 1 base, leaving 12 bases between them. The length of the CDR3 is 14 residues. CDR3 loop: CASSARPGSYEQYF. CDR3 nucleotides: TGTGCCAGCAGCGCACGCCCGGGATCCTACGAGCAGTACTTC.

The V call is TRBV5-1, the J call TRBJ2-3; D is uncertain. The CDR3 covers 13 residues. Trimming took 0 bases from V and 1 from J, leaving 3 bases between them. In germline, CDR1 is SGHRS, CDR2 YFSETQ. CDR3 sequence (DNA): TGCGCCAGCAGCTTGGGGCGCACAGATACGCAGTATTTT. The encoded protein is CASSLGRTDTQYF.

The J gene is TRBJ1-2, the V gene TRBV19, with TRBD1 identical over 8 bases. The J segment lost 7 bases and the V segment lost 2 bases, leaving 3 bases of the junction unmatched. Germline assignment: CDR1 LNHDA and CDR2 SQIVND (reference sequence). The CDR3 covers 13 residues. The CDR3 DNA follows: TGTGCCAGTAGTATACGCAGGGGGCTTGGCTACACCTTC. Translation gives CASSIRRGLGYTF.

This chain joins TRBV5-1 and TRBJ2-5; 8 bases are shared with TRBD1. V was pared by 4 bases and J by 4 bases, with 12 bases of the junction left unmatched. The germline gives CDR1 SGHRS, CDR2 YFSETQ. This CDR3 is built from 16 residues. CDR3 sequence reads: CASSLEGGQGLETQYF. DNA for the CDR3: TGCGCCAGCAGCCTCGAGGGCGGACAGGGCCTAGAGACCCAGTACTTC.

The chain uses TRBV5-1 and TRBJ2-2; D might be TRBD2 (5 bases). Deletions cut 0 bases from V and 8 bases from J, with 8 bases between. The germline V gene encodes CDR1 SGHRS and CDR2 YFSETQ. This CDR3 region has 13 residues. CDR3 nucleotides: TGCGCCAGCAGCTTGGCCGGAGGTGGGGAGCTGTTTTTT. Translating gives CASSLAGGGELFF.

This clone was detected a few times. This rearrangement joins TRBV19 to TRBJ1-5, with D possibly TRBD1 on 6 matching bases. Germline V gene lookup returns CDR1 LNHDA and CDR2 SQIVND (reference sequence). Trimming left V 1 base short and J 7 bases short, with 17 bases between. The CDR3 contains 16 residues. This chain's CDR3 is CASSIGYRVSGQPQHF. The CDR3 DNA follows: TGTGCCAGTAGTATAGGCTACAGGGTAAGTGGGCAGCCCCAGCATTTT.

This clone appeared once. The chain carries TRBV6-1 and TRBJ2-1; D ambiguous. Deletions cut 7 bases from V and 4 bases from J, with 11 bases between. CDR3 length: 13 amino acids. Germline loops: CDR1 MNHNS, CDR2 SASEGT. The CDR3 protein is CASTLSIYNEQFF. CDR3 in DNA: TGTGCCAGCACTCTATCGATTTACAATGAGCAGTTCTTC.

CDR3 in amino acids: CASSFLNYGYTF. DNA for the CDR3: TGTGCCAGCAGCTTTCTGAACTATGGCTACACCTTC. This rearrangement joins TRBV7-2 to TRBJ1-2; D is unresolved. Germline V gives CDR1 SGHTA, CDR2 FQGNSA. V was clipped by 3 bases and J by 2 bases, with 4 bases between them. The CDR3 is 12 residues long.

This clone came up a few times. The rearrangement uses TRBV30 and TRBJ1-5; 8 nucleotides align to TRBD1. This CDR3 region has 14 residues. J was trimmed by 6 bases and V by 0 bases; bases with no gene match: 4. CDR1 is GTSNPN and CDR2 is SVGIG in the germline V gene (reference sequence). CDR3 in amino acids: CAWSVDRGGQPQHF. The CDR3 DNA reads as TGTGCCTGGAGTGTCGACAGGGGAGGTCAGCCCCAGCATTTT.

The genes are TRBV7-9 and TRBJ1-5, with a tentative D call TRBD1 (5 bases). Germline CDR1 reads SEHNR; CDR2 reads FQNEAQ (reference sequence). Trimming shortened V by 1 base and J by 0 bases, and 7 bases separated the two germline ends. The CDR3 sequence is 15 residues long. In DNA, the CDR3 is TGTGCCAGCAGCTTAGGGGGGGATAGCAATCAGCCCCAGCATTTT. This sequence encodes CASSLGGDSNQPQHF.

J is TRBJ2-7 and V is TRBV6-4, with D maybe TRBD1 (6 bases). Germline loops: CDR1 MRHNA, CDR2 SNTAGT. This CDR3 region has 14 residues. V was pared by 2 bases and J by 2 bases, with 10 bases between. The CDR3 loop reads CASSDPGQTYEQYF. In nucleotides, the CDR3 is TGTGCCAGCAGTGACCCGGGACAAACCTACGAGCAGTACTTC.

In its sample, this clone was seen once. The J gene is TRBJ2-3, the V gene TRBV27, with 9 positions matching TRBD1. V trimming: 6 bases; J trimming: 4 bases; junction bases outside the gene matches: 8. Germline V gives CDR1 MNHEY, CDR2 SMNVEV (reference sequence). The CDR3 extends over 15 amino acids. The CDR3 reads CASRRQGVTADTQYF. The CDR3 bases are TGTGCCAGCAGGAGACAGGGGGTTACCGCAGATACGCAGTATTTT.

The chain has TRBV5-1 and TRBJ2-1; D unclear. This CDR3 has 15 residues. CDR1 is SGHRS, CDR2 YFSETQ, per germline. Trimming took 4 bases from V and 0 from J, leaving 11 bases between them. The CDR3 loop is CASSKNGFSYNEQFF. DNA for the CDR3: TGCGCCAGCAGCAAGAACGGATTCTCCTACAATGAGCAGTTCTTC.

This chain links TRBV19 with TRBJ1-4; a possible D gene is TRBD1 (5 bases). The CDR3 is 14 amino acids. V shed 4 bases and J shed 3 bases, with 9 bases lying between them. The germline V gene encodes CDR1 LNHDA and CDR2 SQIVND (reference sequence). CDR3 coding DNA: TGTGCCAGTAGTAGGGGGTTTGCTAATGAAAAACTGTTTTTT. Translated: CASSRGFANEKLFF.

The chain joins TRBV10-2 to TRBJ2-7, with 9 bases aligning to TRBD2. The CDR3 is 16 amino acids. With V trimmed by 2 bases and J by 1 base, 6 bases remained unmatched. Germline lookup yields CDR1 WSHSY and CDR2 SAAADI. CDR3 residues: CASSEPSSGTSYEQYF. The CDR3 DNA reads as TGCGCCAGCAGTGAGCCTTCTAGCGGGACATCCTACGAGCAGTACTTC.

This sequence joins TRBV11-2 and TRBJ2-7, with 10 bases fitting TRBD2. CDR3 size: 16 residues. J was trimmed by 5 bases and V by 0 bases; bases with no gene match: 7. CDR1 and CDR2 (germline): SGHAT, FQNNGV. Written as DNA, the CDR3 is TGTGCCAGCAGCTTAGATCTCCTAGCGGGAGTCCACGAGCAGTACTTC. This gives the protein CASSLDLLAGVHEQYF. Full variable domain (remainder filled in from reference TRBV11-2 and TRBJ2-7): EAGVAQSPRYKIIEKRQSVAFWCNPISGHATLYWYQQILGQGPKLLIQFQNNGVVDDSQLPKDRFSAERLKGVDSTLKIQPAKLEDSAVYLCASSLDLLAGVHEQYFGPGTRLTVT.